This TCR beta chain was retrieved from a study of T cell responses to AZD1222 COVID-19 vaccine. Study-wide findings and caveats: CD4 TCRs linked to vaccination spanned spike, dominating at 160-218 and 743-854. Seropositivity was recorded at baseline in only 6 or 7 AZD1222 recipients. Females outnumbered males among donors, who were mostly white British; clonal diversity was possibly underestimated.

Clones were read by immunoSEQ multiplex PCR, and TCRdb kept only the in-frame ones, dropping some. The sample records some 140,000 clones, over 90% being singletons. Germline V gene lookup returns CDR1 LNHDA and CDR2 SQIVND (reference sequence). The CDR3 is 15 amino acids. Deletions cut 3 bases from V and 4 bases from J, with 15 bases between. Details on this clone: Its antigen is as yet unknown.

The rearrangement links TRBV19 to TRBJ1-2, with TRBD1 as a possible D gene (5 bases). This clonotype originated in an adult in good health. The sample consisted of peripheral blood, taken on day 0 of AZD1222 vaccination. The CDR3 loop is CASSILGDRGYGYTF. The CDR3 DNA reads TGTGCCAGTAGTATTTTGGGGGATCGGGGCTATGGCTACACCTTC.